This T cell receptor (beta chain) comes out of a study of cytomegalovirus exposure and HLA in healthy donors (dated by TCRdb to 2016 to 2017). General notes on the study: According to an earlier analysis of a few hundred of the donors, about 179 million T cells yielded 120 million or so unique TCR beta sequences and around 280 Gb of sequence data. The number of typed donors differed by locus: roughly 629-630 for A, B, C, DRB1 and DQB1; approximately 520 for DQA1; fewer than 610 for DPA1; and some 470 for DPB1. Every repertoire in the discovery cohort had been generated on one and the same sequencing platform. Donor age, sex, ethnicity and CMV serostatus were compiled alongside the repertoire data. An earlier analysis of some 500 of the donors applied high-throughput TCR beta sequencing to assess whether each TCR beta V gene segment acted as functional or pseudogenic. The study profiled the T cell repertoires of under 850 subjects by immunosequencing and related them to cytomegalovirus serostatus. HLA typing included class I and class II loci at four-digit resolution. In a later genetic analysis, genome-wide SNP genotypes for about 65% of the roughly 670 donors were used, and that subset was treated as a discovery cohort. Because of strong linkage in the cohort, roughly five DR-DQ haplotypes were treated as single units for association and clustering. Among the roughly 430 genotyped donors, approximately 82% belonged to the genetic ancestry cluster associated with self-reported Caucasian donors. A separate validation cohort of 100 to 150 different subjects was used in addition to the roughly 640-subject first cohort. Among about 390 genotyped donors of the cohort, an average of around 240,000 unique TCR beta nucleotide sequences were sequenced per donor, 15% to 20% of them non-productive. A later analysis re-analyzed previously published TCR beta repertoires from 550 to 700 donors and added high-resolution HLA genotyping to study TCR occurrence patterns. High-throughput TCR immunosequencing, statistical association of individual TCRs with disease status, and machine learning were combined to predict cytomegalovirus infection status. The aim of the study was to test whether cataloging public T cell receptors could identify signatures of past pathogen exposure. Rather than drawing on any new phenotypic data, the later analysis identified candidate immune exposures from TCR beta sequences and the way those sequences occurred across donors. Approximately 330 gigabases of sequencing data and around 80 million unique TCR sequences made up an early release that covered 500 to 650 HLA-typed donors.

The study at large found these results: A cluster of highly shared sequence variants was judged likely to represent a technical artifact of the sequencing pipeline. The classifier was reported to diagnose cytomegalovirus status with high specificity and sensitivity in both the original and validation cohorts. A later analysis found that TCR association rates varied across HLA loci, with DRB1 alleles showing the most associated TCRs and HLA-C alleles the fewest. A further reported finding was that TCR beta sequences accurately predicted the HLA-A and HLA-B alleles for most subjects in the first cohort. When HLA alleles, especially DR and DQ, strongly co-occurred, attributing TCR associations to individual alleles was difficult. Because the 87-base-pair reads could not distinguish some IMGT-functional V segments, including TRBV6-2 and TRBV6-3, those segments were excluded. The cohort was sequenced for TCR beta chains only, and without alpha or paired-chain data the features that could be detected were limited. Because HLA typing was unavailable for some donors at each locus, only the typed subset was used in association tests. About 15 rarely observed V segments, including chromosome 9 orphons, were excluded from the earlier analysis of approximately 600 of the donors because counts were too low. The authors suggested that the approach could potentially be generalized to other disease states and immunological phenotypes. Correlated functional status among segregating V segments might be attributable to linkage disequilibrium, but an unknown experimental factor could not be ruled out. A later genetic analysis associated a missense DCLRE1C variant with V-gene and J-gene trimming of TCR beta chains, and an independent cohort replicated the association. In a later analysis, several top co-occurrence clusters were reported to appear linked to parvovirus B19, influenza, CMV and Epstein-Barr virus. The only immune exposure information available for the cohort was CMV serostatus. A few of the identified cytomegalovirus-associated TCR beta chains were confirmed in vitro to be specific for cytomegalovirus antigens. In a later analysis, some 18,000 TCR beta sequences were associated with specific HLA alleles at a false discovery rate of 0.05. The presence/absence analyses assumed that sequencing depth was roughly uniform across donors, and that assumption may not be true. A later genetic analysis reported fewer N-insertions in productive TCRs among donors in an Asian-associated ancestry cluster than the roughly 650-donor mean. While some public TCRs were present in many individuals, most TCR sequences turned up only very rarely across donors. Compared with equally common non-associated chains, HLA-associated TCR beta chains in a later analysis were more clonally expanded and had lower generation probabilities. A total of roughly 160 TCR beta chains were listed by the study as associated with cytomegalovirus. In an earlier analysis of a few hundred of the donors, most TCR beta V segments were observed in productive rearrangements about 87% or about 30% of the time, broadly matching IMGT annotations. A later analysis found that most CMV-associated TCR beta chains appeared HLA-restricted, with HLA associations seemingly driven largely by CMV exposure.

The library was produced with the immunoSEQ multiplex PCR assay. For the multiplex PCR, a mixture combining 60 forward primers for TCR Vbeta segments and 13 reverse primers for TCR Jbeta segments was used. A multiplex PCR assay on genomic DNA amplified the CDR3 region of rearranged TCR beta genes. The Illumina HiSeq System was used to sequence the amplified TCR beta libraries as 87-base-pair reads. Per the authors' processing: A later analysis tallied tens of millions of unique TCR beta chains across the 700 or so repertoires, and 10 million to 11 million of those chains were shared by two or more donors. Raw reads were error-corrected and collapsed into unique sequences by a nearest-neighbor algorithm in which closely related sequences were merged to remove PCR and sequencing errors. CDR3 sequences were aligned to IMGT reference sequences to assign V, D and J gene segments. For a sequence to be retained, at least a six-nucleotide match to both a V gene segment and a J gene segment was required. Rearrangements were called productive when the CDR3 lacked stop codons and stayed in frame with V and J; all others were non-productive. CDR3 was defined by IMGT convention, running from the second conserved V-encoded cysteine to the conserved J-encoded phenylalanine. In an earlier analysis of roughly 580 of the donors, sequences lacking an unambiguous match to a single V gene segment were excluded. In an earlier analysis of 587 of the donors, a V segment was called functional when productive rearrangements were above 56.7%, and segregating when the standard deviation between donors exceeded 5%. A statistical classification framework was developed to diagnose cytomegalovirus status using the catalog of TCR beta chain sequences. In a later analysis, V and J genes were assigned by comparing TCR nucleotide sequences against IMGT/GENE-DB human TR gene sequences. Using the TCRdist pipeline, a later analysis assigned CDR3 sequences along with most-parsimonious VDJ recombination scenarios. In a later analysis, each TCR beta chain was defined by its CDR3 amino acid sequence together with its V-gene family, and reads lacking a unique V-gene family were excluded. To address suspected cross-contamination and a sequencing artifact, a later analysis removed approximately 590 highly shared, low-generation-probability nucleotide sequences. For each public chain, a later analysis derived a clonal expansion index from normalized ranks of inferred template counts within each repertoire. Generation probabilities in a later analysis came from a VDJ recombination model fitted to out-of-frame rearrangements, and those results were checked against IGoR. In a later analysis, TCR-TCR, TCR-HLA and TCR-CMV co-occurrence was scored with hypergeometric tests, and a repertoire-size bias correction was applied to TCR pairs. False discovery rates were estimated in a later analysis by permuting HLA or CMV assignments 20 times. In a later analysis, co-occurring TCRs were grouped using DBSCAN, and TCRdist sequence similarity was added for clustering within HLA-allele-positive subsets. Repertoires with fewer than 30,000 or more than 120,000 public chains were left out of co-occurrence clustering, as were five repertoires with anomalous nucleotide sharing. TCRdb took this table from immuneACCESS and kept in-frame rearrangements with V and J called. Such tables lack part of the clones; where checked against another copy, unresolved V genes explain under half of the gap, and the rest is unexplained. D and trimming were read from the DNA, whereas the V and J calls and clone size are those reported in that table. This sample is represented by 150,000 or so clones; around 79% of them were singletons. Around 7% of the sample lies in the top ten.

To note about this clone: The antigen it binds to is not known. One base away there is no much larger clone; base qualities are not given.

The cohort comprised fewer than 750 healthy bone marrow donors. Cohort members were all nominally healthy when sampled, although unrecorded immune exposures were likely present. The donor tested CMV seropositive and was one of the 289 seropositive cohort members. A peripheral blood sample was collected from each donor, and TCR beta sequencing was performed on peripheral blood mononuclear cells. Genomic DNA extraction from the blood cell samples was performed with the Qiagen DNeasy Blood Extraction Kit. The germline V gene encodes CDR1 LGHNA and CDR2 YNFKEQ. V is trimmed back by 1 base and J by 5 bases, and the junction contains 7 bases that no gene match accounts for. The CDR3, from cysteine to phenylalanine, totals 15 residues. The only DNA kept is the CDR3, 45 bases in frame from the first base.

What was sequenced was PBMCs. Recombination linked TRBV4-2 to TRBJ2-5; the central 7 bases match TRBD2. The TCR comes from a woman between 35 and 50 years old in good health and CMV-seropositive. Read as DNA, the sequence is TGTGCCAGCAGCCAAGGGGCGGGGGTTGCGGAGACCCAGTACTTC. It encodes CASSQGAGVAETQYF.